This entry lists 25 T cell receptor beta chains sequenced from one sample in a study of T cell responses to AZD1222 COVID-19 vaccine. The table came from immunoSEQ multiplex PCR; TCRdb's copy has only in-frame clones and leaves some out. The top ten clones hold around 3.5% of a sample with approximately 210,000 clones, roughly nine tenths of them seen once. The material was peripheral blood, obtained 28 days after the second AZD1222 dose. These TCRs come from an adult who received the AZD1222 COVID-19 vaccine.

The chain carries TRBV27 and TRBJ2-1, with D unresolved. The CDR3 consists of 14 residues. Germline CDR1 and CDR2: MNHEY and SMNVEV (reference sequence). The V gene lost 6 bases and the J gene lost 5 bases, with 14 bases spanning the gap. The CDR3 loop reads CASRTAFPDNEQFF. In DNA form, the CDR3 reads TGTGCCAGCAGGACTGCGTTTCCCGACAATGAGCAGTTCTTC.

This chain connects TRBV5-6 to TRBJ1-2; D is possibly TRBD1 (5 bases). The CDR3 covers 15 residues. The germline V gene has CDR1 SGHDT and CDR2 YYEEEE. V gave up 1 base and J gave up 7 bases, with 17 bases separating them. DNA for the CDR3: TGTGCCAGCAGCTTGCAGTCGCAGGGAGTAGGTGGCTACACCTTC. This codes for CASSLQSQGVGGYTF.

V is TRBV5-1 and J is TRBJ2-3; no clear D. Germline values: CDR1 SGHRS, CDR2 YFSETQ. The CDR3 loop spans 15 amino acids. V was clipped by 0 bases and J by 6 bases, with 14 bases between them. The CDR3 is CASSLGRPLGDTQYF. CDR3 bases: TGCGCCAGCAGCTTGGGACGGCCACTGGGGGATACGCAGTATTTT.

This chain uses TRBV14 with TRBJ1-3; D is unclear. Trimming stripped 4 bases from V and 0 bases from J, with 19 bases between. Germline assignment: CDR1 SGHDN and CDR2 FVKESK. The length of the CDR3 is 18 residues. DNA for the CDR3: TGTGCCAGCAGCCGGGATGTGGCCGGGCGGGTCTCTGGAAACACCATATATTTT. This translates into CASSRDVAGRVSGNTIYF. Combining the CDR3 with reference TRBV14 and TRBJ1-3 gives the whole variable domain EAGVTQFPSHSVIEKGQTVTLRCDPISGHDNLYWYRRVMGKEIKFLLHFVKESKQDESGMPNNRFLAERTGGTYSTLKVQPAELEDSGVYFCASSRDVAGRVSGNTIYFGEGSWLTVV.

This clone has just a few counts. V is TRBV10-1 and J is TRBJ2-1; maybe TRBD2 (5 bases). Trimming pared 5 bases from V and 6 bases from J, leaving 14 bases between. The CDR3 has 14 amino acids. CDR1 is WNHNN and CDR2 is SYGVQD in the germline V gene (reference sequence). The CDR3 loop reads CASSRAAKGNEQFF. The DNA of the CDR3 is TGCGCCAGCAGTCGAGCGGCCAAGGGCAATGAGCAGTTCTTC.

The rearrangement joins TRBV2 to TRBJ2-7; tentative D call: TRBD2 (6 bases). Germline CDR1 and CDR2: SNHLY and FYNNEI. This CDR3 is 16 amino acids long. Trimming took off 0 bases at V and 1 base at J, with 13 bases between the two ends. The CDR3 DNA reads TGTGCCAGCAGTGAAGCAAGGCGGAGGGGATCCTACGAGCAGTACTTC. Residues: CASSEARRRGSYEQYF.

V and J are TRBV11-2 and TRBJ1-3, with 8 bases fitting TRBD1. The CDR3 spans 15 residues. Germline V gene sequence: CDR1 SGHAT, CDR2 FQNNGV. V was pared by 3 bases and J by 4 bases, with 5 bases of the junction left unmatched. CDR3 coding DNA: TGTGCCAGCAGCTTCATCGGACAGGGAGGAAACACCATATATTTT. Translation: CASSFIGQGGNTIYF.

V gene TRBV28 combines with J gene TRBJ2-7; 8 positions agree with TRBD1. The CDR3 loop spans 15 amino acids. After removal of 6 bases from V and 1 base from J, the junction contained 8 bases not matched to a gene. CDR1 and CDR2 (germline): MDHEN, SYDVKM. CDR3 sequence: CASRAAGGSSYEQYF. DNA of the CDR3: TGTGCCAGCAGGGCAGCAGGGGGCTCATCCTACGAGCAGTACTTC.

The chain joins TRBV7-2 to TRBJ2-1; the D gene could be TRBD1 or TRBD2 (5 bases each). Germline V lookup: CDR1 SGHTA, CDR2 FQGNSA. The length of the CDR3 is 15 residues. Trimming cost V 1 base and J 5 bases, with 12 bases left between them. Here the CDR3 DNA reads TGTGCCAGCAGCTTAGTAGGGACGGTCAACAATGAGCAGTTCTTC. Encoded protein: CASSLVGTVNNEQFF.

This clone was seen only once. This sequence joins TRBV2 and TRBJ1-1; D may be TRBD1 (5 bases). V lost 1 base, J lost 5 bases, and 14 bases lay in between. CDR3 size: 15 residues. CDR1 SNHLY and CDR2 FYNNEI come from the germline V gene. CDR3 amino acids: CASSEGGLGETEAFF. The CDR3 nucleotides are TGTGCCAGCAGTGAAGGGGGTTTAGGGGAAACTGAAGCTTTCTTT.

The chain couples TRBV29-1 to TRBJ1-2, with D hard to call. This CDR3 is 13 amino acids long. V was trimmed by 4 bases and J by 10 bases, leaving 19 bases between them. In germline, CDR1 is SQVTM, CDR2 ANQGSEA. In DNA, the CDR3 is TGCAGCGTTGGAGCTACAGTTAGGAACCCCTACACCTTC. It codes for CSVGATVRNPYTF.

The J gene is TRBJ1-1, the V gene TRBV7-9, with D maybe TRBD1 (6 bases). CDR3 size: 12 residues. Germline CDR1 is SEHNR and CDR2 is FQNEAQ (reference sequence). V lost 6 bases, J lost 7 bases, and 12 bases lay in between. The CDR3 sequence is CASRRTEVEAFF. In nucleotides, the CDR3 is TGTGCCAGCAGGCGGACAGAAGTTGAAGCTTTCTTT.

J is TRBJ2-1 and V is TRBV2; D uncertain. Looked up from germline, CDR1 is SNHLY and CDR2 is FYNNEI. Trimming removed 4 bases at V and 3 bases at J, with 4 bases between. The CDR3 has 12 residues. In nucleotides, the CDR3 is TGTGCCAGCAGTGTTGACTACAATGAGCAGTTCTTC. Its protein is CASSVDYNEQFF.

The chain has TRBV27 and TRBJ1-5; no clear D gene. V gave up 3 bases and J gave up 3 bases, with 6 bases separating them. The germline gives CDR1 MNHEY, CDR2 SMNVEV (reference sequence). The CDR3 runs to 13 residues. The CDR3 reads CASSFRYNQPQHF. The CDR3, as DNA: TGTGCCAGCAGTTTCCGGTACAATCAGCCCCAGCATTTT.

This chain uses TRBV5-5 with TRBJ2-7; D remains unclear. This CDR3 has 10 residues. Germline loops: CDR1 SGHKS, CDR2 YYEKEE (reference sequence). Trimming shortened V by 5 bases and J by 6 bases, and 6 bases separated the two germline ends. The CDR3 coding sequence is TGTGCCAGCAGAGGGCCCGAGCAGTACTTC. Translating gives CASRGPEQYF.

This chain uses TRBV7-3 with TRBJ2-1; a weak D match, TRBD2 (5 bases). Germline assignment: CDR1 SGHTA and CDR2 FQGTGA. The CDR3 is made up of 16 amino acids. V lost 2 bases to trimming and J lost 5 bases, with 16 bases between them. In DNA, the CDR3 is TGTGCCAGCAGCTTATCGGGTCTAGCTACGGACAATGAGCAGTTCTTC. This encodes CASSLSGLATDNEQFF. The full variable domain, with the rest looked up from reference TRBV7-3 and TRBJ2-1, is GAGVSQTPSNKVTEKGKYVELRCDPISGHTALYWYRQSLGQGPEFLIYFQGTGAADDSGLPNDRFFAVRPEGSVSTLKIQRTERGDSAVYLCASSLSGLATDNEQFFGPGTRLTVL.

V is TRBV4-1 and J is TRBJ2-7, with TRBD2 identical over 8 bases. The CDR3 spans 14 residues. CDR1 is MGHRA and CDR2 is YSYEKL in the germline V gene. Trimming at V came to 6 bases and at J to 0 bases, leaving 4 bases not matched to a gene. CDR3 bases: TGCGCCAGCAGTAACAGCGGGAGCTCCTACGAGCAGTACTTC. Encoded protein: CASSNSGSSYEQYF.

This chain joins TRBV28 and TRBJ2-7; 11 bases map to TRBD1. Losses at the gene ends were 6 bases for V and 3 bases for J; bases not matched to a gene: 4. Germline-derived CDR1 and CDR2 are MDHEN and SYDVKM. The CDR3 length is 14 residues. For the CDR3, the DNA is TGTGCCAGCAGGACCGGGACAGGGGGCTACGAGCAGTACTTC. The encoded protein is CASRTGTGGYEQYF. The whole variable domain, remainder taken from reference TRBV28 and TRBJ2-7, is DVKVTQSSRYLVKRTGEKVFLECVQDMDHENMFWYRQDPGLGLRLIYFSYDVKMKEKGDIPEGYSVSREKKERFSLILESASTNQTSMYLCASRTGTGGYEQYFGPGTRLTVT.

V gene TRBV2 combines with J gene TRBJ2-1, with 7 bases lining up with TRBD2. The V gene's germline CDR1 is SNHLY and CDR2 FYNNEI. CDR3 size: 13 residues. The V segment lost 10 bases and the J segment 5 bases; nucleotides outside the gene matches: 8. Written as DNA, the CDR3 is TGTGCCACCAAGCGGGGAGAGAACAATGAGCAGTTCTTC. Translation: CATKRGENNEQFF.

The V and J genes are TRBV2 and TRBJ1-2; 8 nucleotides match TRBD1. From germline, CDR1 is SNHLY and CDR2 FYNNEI. The CDR3 length is 15 residues. Trimming removed 4 bases from V and 7 bases from J; junction bases left unmatched: 11. The CDR3 coding sequence is TGTGCCAGCAGTGGAGTTAAGACAGGGGATCCTGGCTACACCTTC. This sequence encodes CASSGVKTGDPGYTF.

V and J are TRBV19 and TRBJ1-5; a weak D match, TRBD1 (5 bases). The V end lost 4 bases, the J end lost 4 bases, and 11 bases lay between the germline ends. The CDR3 is 14 amino acids. CDR1 and CDR2 from the germline V gene are LNHDA and SQIVND (reference sequence). DNA for the CDR3: TGTGCCAGTAGTAGACAGTACATTAATCAGCCCCAGCATTTT. This sequence encodes CASSRQYINQPQHF.

The chain uses TRBV11-2 and TRBJ2-3; 7 positions agree with TRBD1. The CDR3 covers 14 residues. The V and J ends lost 5 bases and 3 bases, in that order; junction bases with no gene match: 5. The germline V gene encodes CDR1 SGHAT and CDR2 FQNNGV. CDR3 sequence: CASSLTRGTDTQYF. CDR3 sequence (DNA): TGTGCCAGCAGCCTCACCAGGGGGACAGATACGCAGTATTTT. The full variable domain, in which reference TRBV11-2 and TRBJ2-3 provide the parts outside the CDR3, is EAGVAQSPRYKIIEKRQSVAFWCNPISGHATLYWYQQILGQGPKLLIQFQNNGVVDDSQLPKDRFSAERLKGVDSTLKIQPAKLEDSAVYLCASSLTRGTDTQYFGPGTRLTVL.

The count of this clone is one. This chain links TRBV5-8 with TRBJ2-3; 8 bases fit TRBD1. This CDR3 comprises 18 residues. Trimming cost V 2 bases and J 5 bases; bases outside gene matches: 16. The V gene's germline CDR1 is SGHTS and CDR2 YDEGEE. The CDR3, as DNA: TGTGCCAGCAGCTTTCGGCGGGCAGGGGGCTGGTTTTTAGATACGCAGTATTTT. This encodes CASSFRRAGGWFLDTQYF.

This chain links TRBV7-8 with TRBJ1-1; the D gene is possibly TRBD1 (5 bases). Trimming left V 3 bases short and J 10 bases short, with 18 bases between. This CDR3 has 14 amino acids. Germline V CDR1 and CDR2: SGHVS, FQNEAQ. The CDR3, as DNA: TGTGCCAGCAGCTTGATACGCACAGGCATGGGAGCTTTCTTT. Translated, it gives CASSLIRTGMGAFF.

The rearrangement joins TRBV3-1 (or the pseudogene TRBV3-2) to TRBJ2-7; unclear D gene. V dropped 2 bases and J dropped 4 bases, with 3 bases sitting between them. The CDR3 is 11 residues long. Per the germline V gene, CDR1 is LGHDT and CDR2 is YNNKEL (reference sequence). CDR3 sequence (DNA): TGTGCCAGCAGCCAATTGTACGAGCAGTACTTC. Protein sequence: CASSQLYEQYF.